Given below is one TCR beta chain in context. The table came from immunoSEQ multiplex PCR; TCRdb's copy has only in-frame clones and leaves some out. The table has around 140,000 clones, 90% seen once; the top ten hold approximately 1.1%. This entry is derived from a study of OX40 agonist ivuxolimab in advanced cancers. CDR3 length: 12 residues. V lost 3 bases to trimming and J lost 3 bases, with 6 bases between them. Germline values: CDR1 SGHRS, CDR2 YFSETQ. Source: CD4+ or CD8+ T cells sorted from blood, taken in a trial of the OX40 agonist ivuxolimab. The chain recombines TRBV5-1 with TRBJ2-5; weak D call: TRBD1 (6 bases). The clonotype originates from an adult with an advanced solid tumor such as melanoma, head and neck, liver or kidney cancer. CDR3 sequence (DNA): TGCGCCAGCAGCTGGACAGAAGAGACCCAGTACTTC. Translation gives CASSWTEETQYF. Full variable domain (rest looked up from reference TRBV5-1 and TRBJ2-5): KAGVTQTPRYLIKTRGQQVTLSCSPISGHRSVSWYQQTPGQGLQFLFEYFSETQRNKGNFPGRFSGRQFSNSRSEMNVSTLELGDSALYLCASSWTEETQYFGPGTRLLVL.